This T cell receptor beta chain was documented in a study of blood T cell dynamics during melanoma immunotherapy. At the level of the study: Metastatic melanoma patients received first-line pembrolizumab or nivolumab plus ipilimumab.

The method was immunoSEQ multiplex PCR; TCRdb's version includes in-frame clones alone and lacks a portion of them. This table holds over 20,000 clones, nearly 90% found once. This CDR3 region has 13 residues. Germline V gene sequence: CDR1 SGHVS, CDR2 FQNEAQ. With 1 base removed from V and 4 bases from J, the gap between germline ends came to 6 bases. Time point here: pre-treatment baseline. The receptor's source is a human donor with melanoma. Here the sequenced sample was blood, taken from a patient treated with checkpoint blockade. This chain links TRBV7-8 with TRBJ2-3; D not certain. In nucleotides, the CDR3 is TGTGCCAGCAGCTTAGGAGGTCCAGATACGCAGTATTTT. As protein: CASSLGGPDTQYF.